These T cell receptor beta chains were read from a single sample in a study of identical twins. TCRdb redid the calling of the 5' RACE reads with MiXCR, one entry per CDR3 protein. The sample carries some 630,000 distinct CDR3 sequences, 7.1% recorded once. A further study also used this sample, focusing on yellow fever vaccine responses in identical twins.

What was sequenced was PBMCs. The receptors were gathered from a woman younger than 35 in good health. Both conserved end residues are part of each CDR3. Fields, in order: clone size, D gene, J gene, V gene, CDR3 protein, CDR3 DNA. A D gene is named only where the DNA matches it firmly. A clone size is listed for some rows: how often the clone was seen (once, few, many), or a class if it is expanded.

few,TRBD1,TRBJ2-1,TRBV5-1,CASSRAIDRGQLGREQFF,TGCGCCAGCAGCCGAGCCATCGACAGGGGGCAGCTTGGGCGTGAGCAGTTCTTC
few,TRBD1,TRBJ2-7,TRBV14,CASSQFGQGSSEQYF,TGTGCCAGCAGCCAATTTGGACAGGGAAGCTCCGAGCAGTACTTC
few,.,TRBJ2-7,TRBV21-1,CASILQGQPGLAGGPEQYF,TGTGCCAGCATCCTGCAGGGACAACCGGGACTAGCGGGAGGGCCCGAGCAGTACTTC
many,.,TRBJ2-7,TRBV6-1,CASRISQGISYEQYF,TGTGCCAGCAGAATAAGTCAGGGAATCTCCTACGAGCAGTACTTC
many,.,TRBJ2-2,TRBV5-1,CASSLEGTGELFF,TGCGCCAGCAGCTTGGAGGGCACCGGGGAGCTGTTTTTT
.,.,TRBJ1-2,TRBV7-8,CASSPTGKRGYTF,TGTGCCAGCAGCCCGACAGGCAAGAGGGGCTACACCTTC
few,TRBD2,TRBJ2-5,TRBV4-1,CASSQPGLAPPQETQYF,TGCGCCAGCAGCCAGCCGGGACTAGCTCCCCCCCAAGAGACCCAGTACTTC
few,TRBD1,TRBJ1-6,TRBV7-9,CASSPRGTGWGSPLHF,TGTGCCAGCAGCCCCCGAGGGACAGGGTGGGGCTCACCCCTCCACTTT
few,.,TRBJ2-3,TRBV5-1,CASSFVRQASTDTQYF,TGCGCCAGCAGCTTTGTCCGACAGGCTAGCACAGATACGCAGTATTTT
few,TRBD2,TRBJ2-7,TRBV25-1,CASSGLAGSRQYF,TGTGCCAGCAGTGGTCTAGCGGGAAGTCGGCAGTACTTC
.,TRBD2,TRBJ2-7,TRBV20-1,CSASGLAEPCLYEQCF,TGCAGTGCCTCGGGACTAGCGGAACCCTGCCTCTACGAGCAGTGCTTC
.,TRBD1,TRBJ2-7,TRBV28,CASSPPLGQGAREQYF,TGTGCCAGCAGTCCCCCTCTGGGACAGGGGGCTCGCGAGCAGTACTTC
many,.,TRBJ2-7,TRBV29-1,CSVGRDPWGSSYEQYF,TGCAGCGTTGGGCGGGACCCCTGGGGGAGCTCCTACGAGCAGTACTTC
few,.,TRBJ2-2,TRBV29-1,CSVGRGVNSNTGELFF,TGCAGCGTTGGACGAGGGGTTAATTCGAACACCGGGGAGCTGTTTTTT
few,.,TRBJ2-3,TRBV27,CASIGGRLTDTQYF,TGTGCCAGCATCGGGGGGCGATTAACAGATACGCAGTATTTT
many,TRBD1,TRBJ1-1,TRBV28,CASSSGGADTEAFF,TGTGCCAGCAGTTCAGGGGGCGCCGACACTGAAGCTTTCTTT
many,TRBD1,TRBJ2-2,TRBV6-1,CASKQGTGDTGELFF,TGTGCCAGCAAGCAAGGGACAGGGGACACCGGGGAGCTGTTTTTT
.,.,TRBJ1-2,TRBV12-3/TRBV12-4,CASSSTLGLDYGYTF,TGTGCCAGCAGCTCCACCCTAGGGCTTGACTATGGCTACACCTTC
few,.,TRBJ2-2,TRBV5-1,CATTRGSNTGELFF,TGCGCCACCACCAGAGGGTCGAACACCGGGGAGCTGTTTTTT
few,.,TRBJ1-5,TRBV4-1,CASSQGPGQLNQPQHF,TGCGCCAGCAGCCAAGGCCCGGGGCAGTTAAATCAGCCCCAGCATTTT
many,.,TRBJ1-1,TRBV10-3,CAISESIFGREAFF,TGTGCCATCAGTGAGTCCATATTCGGCCGGGAAGCTTTCTTT
.,TRBD1,TRBJ2-1,TRBV28,CASSTWTGGFEQFF,TGTGCCAGCAGTACCTGGACAGGGGGCTTTGAGCAGTTCTTC
.,.,TRBJ1-5,TRBV7-6,CASSLYKGPRQPQHF,TGTGCCAGCAGCTTATATAAGGGACCGCGTCAGCCCCAGCATTTT
few,.,TRBJ1-5,TRBV12-3/TRBV12-4,CASSPGPWDRPQHF,TGTGCCAGCAGTCCGGGACCCTGGGATCGGCCCCAGCATTTT
many,TRBD2,TRBJ2-2,TRBV7-8,CASRNTGLANTGELFF,TGTGCCAGCAGGAACACGGGACTAGCGAACACCGGGGAGCTGTTTTTT
many,.,TRBJ1-3,TRBV7-6,CASSPGPGSGNTIYF,TGTGCCAGCAGCCCCGGCCCAGGCTCTGGAAACACCATATATTTT
.,.,TRBJ2-3,TRBV27,CASGPLLPRTDTQYF,TGTGCCAGCGGGCCTCTGCTACCACGCACAGATACGCAGTATTTT
few,.,TRBJ2-6,TRBV11-2,CASSFLGHSGANVLTF,TGTGCCAGCAGCTTCCTCGGACACTCTGGGGCCAACGTCCTGACTTTC
few,TRBD2,TRBJ2-7,TRBV27,CASSLLAGAVEQYF,TGTGCCAGCAGTTTACTAGCGGGAGCGGTGGAGCAGTACTTC
many,.,TRBJ2-1,TRBV4-2,CASSQLGLAYEQFF,TGTGCCAGCAGCCAACTTGGTCTAGCCTATGAGCAGTTCTTC
few,.,TRBJ2-2,TRBV9,CASSGEGSGELFF,TGTGCCAGCAGCGGGGAAGGGTCCGGGGAGCTGTTTTTT
.,.,TRBJ2-3,TRBV5-6,CASSMVGQGYADTQYF,TGTGCCAGCAGTATGGTGGGGCAGGGGTACGCAGATACGCAGTATTTT
.,TRBD2,TRBJ2-1,TRBV29-1,CSVEERPAGYSYNEQFF,TGCAGCGTTGAAGAAAGGCCAGCGGGATACTCCTACAATGAGCAGTTCTTC
.,TRBD1,TRBJ2-1,TRBV12-3/TRBV12-4,CASRKGQGYEQFF,TGTGCCAGCAGAAAGGGACAGGGGTATGAGCAGTTCTTC
few,.,TRBJ2-7,TRBV12-3/TRBV12-4,CASSSGPTSNYEQYF,TGTGCCAGCAGTTCAGGACCTACTAGCAACTACGAGCAGTACTTC
.,.,TRBJ2-6,TRBV5-6,CASSLVRGANVLTF,TGTGCCAGCAGCTTGGTTCGGGGGGCCAACGTCCTGACTTTC
.,.,TRBJ1-1,TRBV9,CASSVGEWNTEAFF,TGTGCCAGCAGCGTAGGGGAATGGAACACTGAAGCTTTCTTT
many,.,TRBJ1-1,TRBV5-1,CASSALDPRDTEAFF,TGCGCCAGCAGCGCCCTTGATCCTAGGGACACTGAAGCTTTCTTT
.,.,TRBJ2-2,TRBV10-3,CAINEGRAGELFF,TGTGCCATCAACGAAGGGCGGGCCGGGGAGCTGTTTTTT
many,TRBD2,TRBJ2-1,TRBV4-1,CASSQLGLRRNEQFF,TGCGCCAGCAGCCAACTGGGACTAAGGCGTAATGAGCAGTTCTTC
few,TRBD2,TRBJ2-2,TRBV29-1,CSVEDPNSGRPGELFF,TGCAGCGTTGAAGATCCTAATAGCGGGAGACCCGGGGAGCTGTTTTTT
.,TRBD1,TRBJ1-1,TRBV10-2,CASSDFRTGNTEAFF,TGCGCCAGCAGTGACTTTCGGACAGGGAACACTGAAGCTTTCTTT
.,TRBD2,TRBJ2-5,TRBV9,CASSETSGENETQYF,TGTGCCAGCAGCGAGACTAGCGGGGAGAATGAGACCCAGTACTTC
.,TRBD1,TRBJ2-1,TRBV9,CASSAQGIEQFF,TGTGCCAGCAGCGCACAGGGGATTGAGCAGTTCTTC
many,TRBD2,TRBJ2-7,TRBV11-2,CASSLGVGLVEYF,TGTGCCAGCAGCTTAGGCGTGGGACTAGTGGAATACTTC
few,TRBD1,TRBJ1-5,TRBV20-1,CSANGQGISNQPQHF,TGCAGTGCTAATGGACAGGGAATAAGCAATCAGCCCCAGCATTTT
few,.,TRBJ2-2,TRBV6-1,CASKLGRNGELFF,TGTGCCAGCAAGCTAGGCAGGAACGGGGAGCTGTTTTTT
many,TRBD2,TRBJ2-3,TRBV5-1,CASSALTSGGVYSTDTQYF,TGCGCCAGCAGCGCCCTAACTAGCGGGGGTGTATATAGCACAGATACGCAGTATTTT
few,TRBD1,TRBJ2-5,TRBV25-1,CASSERTGGGVETQYF,TGTGCCAGCAGTGAGCGGACAGGGGGCGGAGTAGAGACCCAGTACTTC
.,.,TRBJ1-2,TRBV4-1,CASSPFAGYGYTF,TGCGCCAGCAGCCCTTTCGCAGGGTACGGCTACACCTTC
many,.,TRBJ1-1,TRBV29-1,CSATGMNTEAFF,TGCAGCGCCACAGGAATGAACACTGAAGCTTTCTTT